Shown below are 6 T cell receptor beta chains from a single sample sequenced in a study of neurological immune-mediated disorders. TCRdb used MiXCR to reprocess the 5' RACE reads, holding one entry per CDR3 protein. The sample shows 20,000 to 25,000 distinct CDR3 sequences, 10% to 15% of them seen only once. The sample consisted of PBMCs. These receptors were collected from a woman between 55 and 75 years old with HTLV-1-associated myelopathy (HAM/TSP).

This clonotype was recorded many times. The chain has TRBV7-8 and TRBJ2-5; possible D gene TRBD1, 5 bases. The germline V and J ends were trimmed by 5 bases and 0 bases, with 7 bases remaining between them. The CDR3 is 13 amino acids. The germline V gene has CDR1 SGHVS and CDR2 FQNEAQ. Here the CDR3 reads CASSPGNQETQYF. The DNA of the CDR3 is TGTGCCAGCAGCCCAGGGAACCAAGAGACCCAGTACTTC. The full variable domain, rest sourced from reference TRBV7-8 and TRBJ2-5, is GAGVSQSPRYKVAKRGQDVALRCDPISGHVSLFWYQQALGQGPEFLTYFQNEAQLDKSGLPSDRFFAERPEGSVSTLKIQRTQQEDSAVYLCASSPGNQETQYFGPGTRLLVL.

This clonotype was detected many times. V usage is TRBV20-1 and J usage is TRBJ2-5; no clear D. The germline V gene encodes CDR1 DFQATT and CDR2 SNEGSKA (reference sequence). V was pared by 5 bases and J by 2 bases, with 12 bases between. The CDR3 contains 13 residues. The CDR3 spells CSARYEGQETQYF. CDR3 nucleotides: TGCAGTGCTCGCTACGAAGGGCAAGAGACCCAGTACTTC.

This clonotype has ten or more counts. The V and J genes are TRBV4-1 and TRBJ2-7; D is possibly TRBD1 or TRBD2 (6 bases each). CDR3 length equals 16 residues. CDR1 MGHRA and CDR2 YSYEKL come from the germline V gene. The V end lost 0 bases, the J end lost 6 bases, and 18 bases lay between the germline ends. The DNA of the CDR3 is TGCGCCAGCAGCCAAGACCCCGGGGGCCTATTTCTCGAGCAGTACTTC. Translation gives CASSQDPGGLFLEQYF.

This clonotype has at least ten counts. The rearrangement uses TRBV20-1 and TRBJ2-7; TRBD2 agrees at 7 bases. In germline, CDR1 is DFQATT, CDR2 SNEGSKA (reference sequence). The CDR3 is 12 residues long. V lost 7 bases and J lost 2; bases outside the gene matches: 5. CDR3 region: CSGLAGAYEQYF. CDR3 coding DNA: TGCAGTGGTCTCGCGGGAGCCTACGAGCAGTACTTC.

Concerning this clonotype: A read error may be the cause here, since a much bigger clone is one base away. The chain recombines TRBV7-9 with TRBJ2-1; D is perhaps TRBD2 (5 bases). The germline V gene has CDR1 SEHNR and CDR2 FQNEAQ (reference sequence). The CDR3 is 19 residues long. Trimming left V 2 bases short and J 5 bases short, with 25 bases between. The CDR3 sequence: CASSLFPGERVSGDNEQFF. In DNA, the CDR3 is TGTGCCAGCAGCTTATTCCCAGGCGAAAGAGTGTCCGGGGACAATGAGCAGTTCTTC.

This clonotype was picked up many times. The chain carries TRBV7-8 and TRBJ2-3, with a weak D call TRBD2 (6 bases). Germline lookup yields CDR1 SGHVS and CDR2 FQNEAQ. Trimming pared 4 bases from V and 6 bases from J, leaving 17 bases between. This CDR3 comprises 15 residues. The CDR3 reads CASSSRGGGGDTQYF. As DNA, the CDR3 is TGTGCCAGCAGCTCCCGGGGTGGGGGAGGTGATACGCAGTATTTT.